The clone carrying this TCR beta chain came up a few times. In the source study's methods: By means of reference gene primer amplification, nucleated cell counts were estimated. Libraries were prepared by immunoSEQ multiplex PCR; TCRdb keeps only in-frame clonotypes and omits some of them. For V, J and clone size, that table is used; D and trimming come from the DNA. This sample has 150,000 to 180,000 clones; approximately 80% occur once, and the top ten carry more than 3%. The data belong to a study of blood T cell repertoires in COVID-19. Background on the study: Sites across the United States, Italy and Spain contributed samples from acute and convalescent COVID-19. PBMCs, B-cell-depleted T cells, or T cells provided the cDNA or gDNA that made up the material.

The germline CDR1 and CDR2 sequences are SGHTA and FQGNSA. This CDR3 comprises 16 residues. The V end was cut by 2 bases, the J end by 0 bases, with 13 bases between. The source is a woman older than 75 with acute or convalescent COVID-19. The specimen sequenced was peripheral blood. The gene calls are TRBV7-2 and TRBJ1-1, with D hard to call. In DNA form, the CDR3 reads TGTGCCAGCAGCTTACCCTCGGGAAGGTTGAACACTGAAGCTTTCTTT. Its protein product is CASSLPSGRLNTEAFF.